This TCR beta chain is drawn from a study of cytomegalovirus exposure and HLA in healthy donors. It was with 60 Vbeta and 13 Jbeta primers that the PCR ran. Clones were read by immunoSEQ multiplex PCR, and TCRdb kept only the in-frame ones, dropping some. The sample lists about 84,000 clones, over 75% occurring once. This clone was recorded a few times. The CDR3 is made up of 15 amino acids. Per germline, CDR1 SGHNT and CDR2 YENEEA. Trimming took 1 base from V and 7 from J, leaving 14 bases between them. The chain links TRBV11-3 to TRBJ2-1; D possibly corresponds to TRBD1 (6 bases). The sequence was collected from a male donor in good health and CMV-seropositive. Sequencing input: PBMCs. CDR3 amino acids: CASSLGLARGNEQFF. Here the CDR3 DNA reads TGTGCCAGCAGCTTAGGACTCGCAAGGGGGAATGAGCAGTTCTTC.